This T cell receptor beta chain was identified in a study of blood T cell repertoires in COVID-19. On the study more broadly: From T cells, B-cell-depleted T cells, or PBMCs came the material, which was cDNA or gDNA.

J gave up 7 bases and V 5 bases, and 10 bases lay outside the gene matches. Germline V CDR1 and CDR2: SEHNR, FQNEAQ (reference sequence). The length of the CDR3 is 14 residues. Authors' methods: Researchers report that nucleated cell counts were estimated from reference gene primer amplification. Produced via immunoSEQ multiplex PCR; TCRdb's table is partial and in-frame only. The V and J calls and clone size were taken over from that table, and D and trimming were inferred from the DNA. Among some 290,000 clones listed, about 85% were seen once. Sequenced material: peripheral blood. The sequence was obtained from a man younger than 35 with active or convalescent COVID-19. The chain links TRBV7-9 to TRBJ2-7; 8 nucleotides line up with TRBD1. The CDR3 coding sequence is TGTGCCAGCAGCACAGGACAGGGTGGTTCTGAGCAGTACTTC. Translation gives CASSTGQGGSEQYF.